The T cell receptor (beta chain) under discussion was sequenced for a study of cytomegalovirus exposure and HLA in healthy donors. The CDR3 spans 15 residues. V was trimmed by 2 bases and J by 2 bases, leaving 10 bases between them. Germline V gene lookup returns CDR1 SGHTA and CDR2 FQGNSA. PCR amplification relied on 60 Vbeta primers (plus 13 Jbeta primers). This table comes from immunoSEQ multiplex PCR, and its TCRdb copy is limited to in-frame clones, with some not included. This sample has some 180,000 clones, with approximately 82% found just once. The J gene is TRBJ2-1, the V gene TRBV7-2; possibly TRBD2 for D (6 bases). Sequencing was performed on PBMCs. The clonotype originates from a man aged 40-49 years in good health and CMV-seropositive. The CDR3 nucleotides read TGTGCCAGCAGCTTAAACGGGAGCCCCTACAATGAGCAGTTCTTC. This sequence encodes CASSLNGSPYNEQFF.